The 27 T cell receptor beta chains below all came from one sample that was sequenced in a study of T cell changes during pregnancy in multiple sclerosis (dated by TCRdb to the late 2010s). Library construction relied on the immunoSEQ multiplex PCR assay. In TCRdb, the immuneACCESS table is reduced to in-frame sequences with V and J assigned. These tables do not hold every clone; where another copy was compared, an unresolved V gene accounts for under half, and the others remain unexplained. Recorded for this sample are 65,000 to 70,000 clones; about 92% of them occurred a single time. The ten largest make up about 2% of the sample. Sequenced material: peripheral blood, taken in the third trimester of pregnancy. The receptors were gathered from a female donor in good health, enrolled as a control in a pregnancy study.

The gene calls are TRBV6-6 and TRBJ1-2; TRBD1 matches at 9 bases. Trimming took 6 bases from V and 1 from J; bases not matched to a gene: 6. The CDR3 is made up of 15 amino acids. Germline CDR1 is MNHNY and CDR2 is SVGAGI (reference sequence). The CDR3 DNA sequence: TGTGCCAGCAGACTAACAGGGGGCGGTAACTATGGCTACACCTTC. Protein product: CASRLTGGGNYGYTF.

This chain links TRBV27 with TRBJ2-1; 9 positions match TRBD2. The CDR3 is 16 amino acids. CDR1 and CDR2 (germline): MNHEY, SMNVEV (reference sequence). The junction had 10 bases not matched to a gene; V was cut back by 8 bases and J by 2 bases. CDR3 sequence: CASLGLSSGAYNEQFF. CDR3 bases: TGTGCCAGCCTTGGACTCTCTAGCGGGGCCTACAATGAGCAGTTCTTC.

This clone showed up just once. This chain joins TRBV15 and TRBJ2-3; 7 nucleotides match TRBD2. The germline V gene has CDR1 LNHNV and CDR2 YYDKDF (reference sequence). V trimming: 0 bases; J trimming: 4 bases; junction bases outside the gene matches: 7. The CDR3 spans 16 residues. The CDR3 DNA follows: TGTGCCACCAGCAGAGAACGGACGGGAGGAGCAGATACGCAGTATTTT. Translating gives CATSRERTGGADTQYF.

The chain joins TRBV2 to TRBJ2-5; maybe TRBD1 (6 bases). Germline V CDR1 and CDR2: SNHLY, FYNNEI. V lost 4 bases, J lost 2 bases, and 14 bases lay in between. The CDR3 covers 15 residues. This CDR3 is CASSGRTVLQETQYF. Written as DNA, the CDR3 is TGTGCCAGCAGTGGACGGACAGTACTTCAAGAGACCCAGTACTTC. The full variable domain, in which reference TRBV2 and TRBJ2-5 provide the parts outside the CDR3, is EPEVTQTPSHQVTQMGQEVILRCVPISNHLYFYWYRQILGQKVEFLVSFYNNEISEKSEIFDDQFSVERPDGSNFTLKIRSTKLEDSAMYFCASSGRTVLQETQYFGPGTRLLVL.

V gene TRBV7-2 combines with J gene TRBJ2-1; D call uncertain. There are 13 residues in the CDR3. V shed 5 bases and J shed 8 bases, with 13 bases lying between them. Germline loops: CDR1 SGHTA, CDR2 FQGNSA. The CDR3 DNA sequence: TGTGCCAGCAGCCGGGTTGGCGGTTATGAGCAGTTCTTC. Translation gives CASSRVGGYEQFF.

The rearrangement uses TRBV12-5 and TRBJ1-5; D is ambiguous. The V gene lost 1 base and the J gene lost 6 bases, with 7 bases spanning the gap. This CDR3 is 13 amino acids long. CDR1 and CDR2 (germline): LGHNT, FRNRAP. The CDR3 DNA reads TGTGCTAGTGGTTTGGAGGCAGGTCAGCCCCAGCATTTT. Amino acids: CASGLEAGQPQHF.

V and J are TRBV2 and TRBJ2-7; D is perhaps TRBD1 (5 bases). Germline CDR1 SNHLY, CDR2 FYNNEI. The CDR3 covers 14 residues. Trimming removed 6 bases at V and 2 bases at J, with 14 bases between. CDR3 sequence (DNA): TGTGCCAGCAGGAAGGGCAGGACAACCTACGAGCAGTACTTC. Translated: CASRKGRTTYEQYF.

This clone was picked up a small number of times. The rearrangement links TRBV28 to TRBJ1-5; TRBD1 matches 7 bases. V trimming: 3 bases; J trimming: 4 bases; junction bases outside the gene matches: 6. CDR1 is MDHEN, CDR2 SYDVKM, per germline. This CDR3 region has 15 residues. The CDR3: CASSFGGQLNQPQHF. The DNA for the CDR3 is TGTGCCAGCAGTTTTGGGGGACAGTTGAATCAGCCCCAGCATTTT. Complete variable domain (other parts from reference TRBV28 and TRBJ1-5): DVKVTQSSRYLVKRTGEKVFLECVQDMDHENMFWYRQDPGLGLRLIYFSYDVKMKEKGDIPEGYSVSREKKERFSLILESASTNQTSMYLCASSFGGQLNQPQHFGDGTRLSIL.

The rearrangement joins TRBV19 to TRBJ2-1; 7 positions match TRBD2. Trimming removed 7 bases from V and 2 bases from J; junction bases left unmatched: 14. Germline V gene lookup returns CDR1 LNHDA and CDR2 SQIVND (reference sequence). The CDR3 runs 17 residues. The CDR3 DNA reads as TGTGCCAGTATTAAAGGATTCGGCGGGAGTCCCTACAATGAGCAGTTCTTC. Protein: CASIKGFGGSPYNEQFF.

The V gene is TRBV4-2, the J gene TRBJ2-7; 11 bases fit TRBD2. The CDR3 runs to 16 residues. J lost 7 bases, V lost 0 bases, and 8 bases had no gene match. Germline loops: CDR1 LGHNA, CDR2 YNFKEQ. Written as DNA, the CDR3 is TGTGCCAGCAGCCAAGATATTAGCGGGAGGGCCGATGAGCAGTACTTC. Its protein product is CASSQDISGRADEQYF.

J is TRBJ2-2 and V is TRBV7-2; TRBD1 agrees at 10 bases. The V and J ends lost 5 bases and 6 bases, in that order; junction bases with no gene match: 12. CDR3 length equals 17 residues. The germline V gene encodes CDR1 SGHTA and CDR2 FQGNSA. CDR3 bases: TGTGCCAGCAGCGTAACCCAGGGACAGGGGTTACCCGGGGAGCTGTTTTTT. Translating it yields CASSVTQGQGLPGELFF.

This CDR3 reads CASTAWTGEGNEQFF. The CDR3 nucleotides are TGCGCCAGCACCGCTTGGACAGGCGAAGGCAATGAGCAGTTCTTC. The chain carries TRBV5-1 and TRBJ2-1; 7 bases map to TRBD1. CDR1 and CDR2 (germline): SGHRS, YFSETQ. The CDR3 is 15 residues long. J gave up 6 bases and V 6 bases, and 12 bases lay outside the gene matches.

V and J are TRBV29-1 and TRBJ2-5; 8 positions match TRBD2. With V trimmed by 4 bases and J by 5 bases, 6 bases remained unmatched. The CDR3 length is 13 residues. The germline gives CDR1 SQVTM, CDR2 ANQGSEA. CDR3 nucleotides: TGCAGCGTTGGAGGTAGCGGGGTCGAGACCCAGTACTTC. The encoded protein is CSVGGSGVETQYF.

The CDR3 DNA is TGTGCCAGCAGCTTCCCTAGCGGGAGGGCCGGACAGTTCTTC. Protein sequence: CASSFPSGRAGQFF. J is TRBJ2-1 and V is TRBV7-8; 12 positions agree with TRBD2. The CDR3 has 14 amino acids. CDR1 is SGHVS, CDR2 FQNEAQ, per germline. The J segment lost 13 bases and the V segment lost 3 bases, leaving 7 bases of the junction unmatched.

The chain recombines TRBV14 with TRBJ1-2; 8 positions agree with TRBD1. V shed 3 bases, J shed 8 bases, and the junction held 11 bases outside the gene matches. Germline V CDR1 and CDR2: SGHDN, FVKESK. This CDR3 contains 15 residues. DNA of the CDR3: TGTGCCAGCAGCCAGATTGACAGGGGTGGTTACGGCTACACCTTC. This codes for CASSQIDRGGYGYTF.

Only one count was recorded for this clone. The gene calls are TRBV6-5 and TRBJ2-2, with D unclear. The CDR3 has 13 amino acids. In germline, CDR1 is MNHEY, CDR2 SVGAGI. Trimming cost V 0 bases and J 6 bases, with 5 bases left between them. The CDR3 sequence is CASSYSTPGELFF. DNA of the CDR3: TGTGCCAGCAGTTACTCGACACCCGGGGAGCTGTTTTTT.

This clone has only one observation. The J gene is TRBJ2-7, the V gene TRBV2; TRBD2 matches at 12 bases. CDR3 size: 15 residues. From germline, CDR1 is SNHLY and CDR2 FYNNEI. The J segment lost 2 bases and the V segment lost 8 bases, leaving 7 bases of the junction unmatched. The CDR3 spells CASAARLAGAYEQYF. CDR3 DNA sequence: TGTGCCAGCGCTGCTCGACTAGCGGGGGCCTACGAGCAGTACTTC.

The chain couples TRBV2 to TRBJ2-7, with 7 nucleotides matching TRBD2. CDR3 length equals 17 residues. Looked up from germline, CDR1 is SNHLY and CDR2 is FYNNEI. Unmatched junction bases numbered 8, after V lost 0 bases and J lost 0 bases. CDR3 region: CASSEAPWAGVSYEQYF. In nucleotides, the CDR3 is TGTGCCAGCAGTGAAGCGCCGTGGGCGGGGGTCTCCTACGAGCAGTACTTC. The full variable domain, in which reference TRBV2 and TRBJ2-7 provide the parts outside the CDR3, is EPEVTQTPSHQVTQMGQEVILRCVPISNHLYFYWYRQILGQKVEFLVSFYNNEISEKSEIFDDQFSVERPDGSNFTLKIRSTKLEDSAMYFCASSEAPWAGVSYEQYFGPGTRLTVT.

The chain joins TRBV9 to TRBJ2-2; D may be TRBD1 (5 bases). Germline V lookup: CDR1 SGDLS, CDR2 YYNGEE. The length of the CDR3 is 16 residues. V was shortened by 4 bases and J by 4 bases, with 17 bases between the two germline ends. CDR3 DNA: TGTGCCAGCAGCTCAAAGAGACAGCCGCTCACCGGGGAGCTGTTTTTT. Translation gives CASSSKRQPLTGELFF.

The chain employs TRBV7-9 and TRBJ2-2; weak D call: TRBD2 (6 bases). This CDR3 comprises 15 residues. V was clipped by 7 bases and J by 0 bases, with 12 bases between them. Germline CDR1 is SEHNR and CDR2 is FQNEAQ (reference sequence). The CDR3 DNA follows: TGTGCCAGCATCCCTAGCGCCGCGAACACCGGGGAGCTGTTTTTT. Translated: CASIPSAANTGELFF.

The CDR3 here is CASSQGQGASYEQYF. As DNA, the CDR3 is TGCGCCAGCAGCCAAGGGCAGGGGGCCTCCTACGAGCAGTACTTC. V usage is TRBV4-1 and J usage is TRBJ2-7; 8 nucleotides agree with TRBD1. This CDR3 region has 15 residues. V lost 1 base to trimming and J lost 0 bases; unmatched junction nucleotides: 2. Germline V gene sequence: CDR1 MGHRA, CDR2 YSYEKL.

The V and J genes are TRBV5-5 and TRBJ1-1; 7 bases agree with TRBD1. Germline V lookup: CDR1 SGHKS, CDR2 YYEKEE (reference sequence). V lost 4 bases, J lost 5 bases, and 8 bases stayed unmatched. There are 14 residues in the CDR3. The CDR3 is CASSDAGGRTEAFF. The CDR3 DNA sequence: TGTGCCAGCAGCGATGCAGGGGGACGGACTGAAGCTTTCTTT.

This clone was observed a single time. This chain connects TRBV11-2 to TRBJ2-1; D remains unclear. The CDR3 runs to 13 residues. With 2 bases removed from V and 12 bases from J, the gap between germline ends came to 14 bases. The germline gives CDR1 SGHAT, CDR2 FQNNGV. The CDR3: CASSLYKAKGQFF. The CDR3, as DNA: TGTGCCAGCAGCTTATATAAAGCGAAAGGGCAGTTCTTC.

The CDR3 loop is CASSRESGNTIYF. The CDR3 DNA reads TGTGCCAGCAGTAGGGAGAGTGGAAACACCATATATTTT. The chain carries TRBV25-1 and TRBJ1-3; D unresolved. V lost 5 bases, J lost 3 bases, and 8 bases lay in between. The CDR3 loop spans 13 amino acids. Germline V gives CDR1 MGHDK, CDR2 SYGVNS.

The gene calls are TRBV27 and TRBJ2-1, with D perhaps matching TRBD2 (6 bases). This CDR3 has 14 residues. The V gene lost 4 bases and the J gene lost 9 bases, with 16 bases spanning the gap. Germline V CDR1 and CDR2: MNHEY, SMNVEV (reference sequence). The chain's CDR3 is CASSSLGLGGEQFF. The CDR3, as DNA: TGTGCCAGCAGTTCGTTGGGACTTGGGGGTGAGCAGTTCTTC.

The chain recombines TRBV30 with TRBJ1-5; TRBD1 might be the D (5 bases). V was cut by 2 bases and J by 4 bases, with 9 bases left in between. The V gene's germline CDR1 is GTSNPN and CDR2 SVGIG (reference sequence). The CDR3 spans 13 residues. CDR3 region: CAWSLTDNQPQHF. The CDR3 nucleotides read TGTGCCTGGAGTTTGACAGATAATCAGCCCCAGCATTTT.

The chain recombines TRBV10-3 with TRBJ2-5; D perhaps matches TRBD2 (6 bases). V was trimmed by 11 bases and J by 1 base, leaving 14 bases between them. In germline, CDR1 is ENHRY, CDR2 SYGVKD. The CDR3 runs to 13 residues. This CDR3 reads CAATPGLQETQYF. The CDR3, as DNA: TGTGCCGCCACCCCGGGACTCCAAGAGACCCAGTACTTC.